This is a list of T cell receptor beta chains from one sample in a study of B cell selection in AIRE deficiency. TCRdb's table, derived via immunoSEQ multiplex PCR, lists solely in-frame clones and lacks some. The sample has 11,000 to 15,000 clones; more than 85% are singletons. The sequenced sample consisted of Tregs sorted from PBMCs. The receptors stem from a human donor with AIRE deficiency. CDR3s include the opening cysteine and the closing phenylalanine or tryptophan. The D gene is left open where the match is weak. Rows may omit the clone size; those that give it use once, few, many or a size class.

V gene,D gene,J gene,clone size,CDR3 protein,CDR3 DNA
TRBV18,NA,TRBJ1-1,NA,CASSGTWGLRNTEAFF,TGTGCCAGCTCGGGGACTTGGGGGTTGAGGAACACTGAAGCTTTCTTT
TRBV4-2,NA,TRBJ2-1,NA,CASSPSYNEQFF,TGTGCCAGCAGCCCTAGCTACAATGAGCAGTTCTTC
TRBV11-2,NA,TRBJ2-3,NA,CASSLKRTPGGDTQYF,TGTGCCAGCAGCTTAAAGAGGACTCCTGGGGGAGATACGCAGTATTTT
TRBV19,NA,TRBJ2-1,NA,CASTNSFYNEQFF,TGTGCCAGTACGAACAGCTTCTACAATGAGCAGTTCTTC
TRBV2,NA,TRBJ1-5,NA,CASSGTAGTFQPQHF,TGTGCCAGCAGTGGGACCGCAGGTACATTTCAGCCCCAGCATTTT
TRBV27,NA,TRBJ2-1,NA,CASSLRPTSSSYNEQFF,TGTGCCAGCAGTCTCCGCCCCACTAGCTCGTCCTACAATGAGCAGTTCTTC
TRBV7-8,NA,TRBJ1-2,NA,CASSLRGGMYGYTF,TGTGCCAGCAGCTTAAGGGGGGGGATGTATGGCTACACCTTC
TRBV28,NA,TRBJ1-2,NA,CASSRTTYGYTF,TGTGCCAGCAGTCGGACAACCTATGGCTACACCTTC
TRBV19,NA,TRBJ1-5,few,CASSARDSNQPQHF,TGTGCCAGTAGTGCCCGGGATAGCAATCAGCCCCAGCATTTT
TRBV6-1,TRBD2,TRBJ2-1,NA,CASTKLAGGGNEQFF,TGTGCCAGCACCAAGCTAGCGGGAGGGGGGAATGAGCAGTTCTTC
TRBV5-1,NA,TRBJ2-5,once,CASSSEPQTQYF,TGCGCCAGCAGCTCCGAGCCTCAGACCCAGTACTTC
TRBV19,NA,TRBJ2-7,NA,CASSTGPPHEQYF,TGTGCCAGTAGTACCGGGCCCCCACACGAGCAGTACTTC
TRBV19,TRBD1,TRBJ2-7,NA,CATRDSKYEQYF,TGTGCCACGAGGGACAGCAAATACGAGCAGTACTTC
TRBV7-2,NA,TRBJ2-3,NA,CASSPTKGVGDTQYF,TGTGCCAGCAGCCCCACTAAGGGGGTGGGAGATACGCAGTATTTT
TRBV7-9,TRBD1,TRBJ1-1,few,CASSLGQYTEAFF,TGTGCCAGCAGCTTGGGACAGTACACTGAAGCTTTCTTT
TRBV19,NA,TRBJ2-7,NA,CASSIFGQGSYEQYF,TGTGCCAGTAGTATTTTTGGGCAGGGCTCCTACGAGCAGTACTTC
TRBV7-7,TRBD1,TRBJ2-3,NA,CASSAGQGNTDTQYF,TGTGCCAGCAGCGCAGGACAGGGGAACACAGATACGCAGTATTTT
TRBV19,NA,TRBJ1-5,NA,CASSIDLQPQHF,TGTGCCAGTAGTATAGATCTTCAGCCCCAGCATTTT